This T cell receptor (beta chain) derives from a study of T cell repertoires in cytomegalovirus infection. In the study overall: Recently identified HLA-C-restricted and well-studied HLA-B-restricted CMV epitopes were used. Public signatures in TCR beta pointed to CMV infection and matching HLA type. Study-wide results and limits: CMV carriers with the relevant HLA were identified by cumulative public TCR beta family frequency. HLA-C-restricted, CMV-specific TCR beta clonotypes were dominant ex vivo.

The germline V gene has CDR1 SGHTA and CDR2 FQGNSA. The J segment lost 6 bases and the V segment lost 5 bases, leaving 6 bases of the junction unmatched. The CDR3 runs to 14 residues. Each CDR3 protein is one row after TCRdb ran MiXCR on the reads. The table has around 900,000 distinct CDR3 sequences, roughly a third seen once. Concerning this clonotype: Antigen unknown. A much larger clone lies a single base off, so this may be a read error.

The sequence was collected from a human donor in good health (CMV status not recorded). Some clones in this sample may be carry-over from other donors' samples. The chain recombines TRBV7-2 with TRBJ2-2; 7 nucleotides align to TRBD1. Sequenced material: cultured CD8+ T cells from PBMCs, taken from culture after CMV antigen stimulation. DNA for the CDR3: TGTGCCAGCAGCCCGGGACAGATATCCGGGGAGCTGTTTTTT. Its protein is CASSPGQISGELFF.